Below, one T cell receptor beta chain is given with its context. Its antigen is not identified. This record belongs to a study of tumor-infiltrating lymphocytes in localized non-small cell lung cancer. Findings and caveats of the study: No T-cell fraction difference was seen between IM1 and IM2 tumors. Tumor T-cell fraction was not associated with recurrence-free survival. TCRbeta sequencing showed higher T cell infiltration in tumors than uninvolved lung. Each assay used a separate piece of the same tissue.

TCRdb's table, derived via immunoSEQ multiplex PCR, lists solely in-frame clones and lacks some. This sample has tens of thousands of clones, with roughly two thirds found just once. This CDR3 has 15 amino acids. Looked up from germline, CDR1 is ENHRY and CDR2 is SYGVKD. Trimming cost V 0 bases and J 4 bases, with 11 bases left between them. The source is a human donor with non-small cell lung cancer. Sequencing used lung tumor tissue. The chain is built from TRBV10-3 and TRBJ2-3, with a possible D match to TRBD2 (5 bases). The CDR3 DNA is TGTGCCATCAGTGAGTCGCTAGCTTCGGCAGATACGCAGTATTTT. Its translation: CAISESLASADTQYF.